This T cell receptor (beta chain) was recovered during a study of T cell repertoires in cytomegalovirus infection. Overall study: Based on public TCR beta signatures, there were indications of CMV infection and of a matching HLA type. Study conclusions and caveats: Identification of carriers of CMV plus the relevant HLA was achieved through cumulative public TCR beta family frequency. The response measured ex vivo was dominated by TCR beta clonotypes (HLA-C-restricted and CMV-specific).

A word on this clonotype: Its target is not known.

Trimming stripped 2 bases from V and 5 bases from J, with 18 bases between. Germline assignment: CDR1 MDHEN and CDR2 SYDVKM. The CDR3 spans 16 residues. TCRdb re-called the reads with MiXCR, one entry per CDR3 protein. The sample has 100,000 or so distinct CDR3 sequences; 15% to 20% are singletons. The sample was PBMCs. The sequence derives from a human donor in good health (CMV status not recorded). Some clones in this sample may be carry-over from other donors' samples. The chain combines TRBV28 with TRBJ2-5; tentatively, D is TRBD2 (6 bases). CDR3 sequence: CASSLVRGLAGETQYF. The CDR3 DNA reads as TGTGCCAGCAGTTTAGTGCGCGGGCTCGCGGGGGAGACCCAGTACTTC.